The clone carrying this TCR beta chain was observed a few times. Its antigen remains unidentified. This entry comes from a study of T-cell reconstitution after alpha-beta-depleted transplantation in children. Germline V gene data show CDR1 as SQVTM and CDR2 as ANQGSEA. The CDR3 loop spans 14 amino acids. With 4 bases clipped from V and 2 bases from J, the junction kept 6 bases outside the gene matches. Study results and caveats: Several hundred graft clones that had expanded were reportedly the source of alpha-beta T cells about two months after transplant.

Unique molecular identifiers were incorporated into the prepared TCRbeta library. MiXCR, run by TCRdb on the PCR reads, gives a single entry per CDR3 protein. The sample includes approximately 89,000 distinct CDR3 sequences, 15% of them seen just once. The input for sequencing was PBMCs, mostly from graft donor cells, taken 180 days after TCRalphabeta/CD19-depleted stem cell transplant. The sequence derives from a male patient between 2 and 9 years old who had a stem cell transplant for acute lymphoblastic leukemia, so the T cells may come from the graft donor. J is TRBJ2-3 and V is TRBV29-1; the match to TRBD1 covers 7 bases. CDR3 region: CSVARTGPTDTQYF. As DNA, the CDR3 is TGCAGCGTTGCCCGGACAGGTCCCACAGATACGCAGTATTTT.